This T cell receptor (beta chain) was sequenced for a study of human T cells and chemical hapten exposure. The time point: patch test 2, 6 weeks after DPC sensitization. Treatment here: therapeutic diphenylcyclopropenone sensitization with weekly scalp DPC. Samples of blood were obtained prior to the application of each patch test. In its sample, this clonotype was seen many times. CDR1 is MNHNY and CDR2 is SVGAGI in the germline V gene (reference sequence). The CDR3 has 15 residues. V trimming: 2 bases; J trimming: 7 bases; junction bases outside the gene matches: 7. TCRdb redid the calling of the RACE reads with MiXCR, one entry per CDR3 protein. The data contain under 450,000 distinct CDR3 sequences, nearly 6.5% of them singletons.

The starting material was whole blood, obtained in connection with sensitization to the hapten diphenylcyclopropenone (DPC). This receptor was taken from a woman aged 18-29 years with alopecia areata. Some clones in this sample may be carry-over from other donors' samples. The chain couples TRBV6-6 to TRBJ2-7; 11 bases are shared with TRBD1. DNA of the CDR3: TGTGCCAGCAGTTACCCCGGGACAGGGGGGAGGGAGCAGTACTTC. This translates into CASSYPGTGGREQYF.